This TCR beta chain was observed in a study of PD-1 blockade in classical Hodgkin lymphoma. V dropped 3 bases and J dropped 3 bases, with 8 bases sitting between them. Germline values: CDR1 SGHVS, CDR2 FNYEAQ. This CDR3 spans 13 amino acids. The table came from immunoSEQ multiplex PCR; TCRdb's copy has only in-frame clones and leaves some out. The repertoire holds 90,000 to 130,000 clones, with roughly 87% as singletons. Every one of the patients relapsed after autologous stem cell transplantation (brentuximab vedotin exposure was variable). The V gene is TRBV7-6, the J gene TRBJ2-5; D is perhaps TRBD1 (5 bases). This sample comprised peripheral blood mononuclear cells (PBMCs), obtained before the second cycle of nivolumab. The sequence came from a human donor with classical Hodgkin lymphoma. The CDR3 is CASSLAGKETQYF. The CDR3 bases are TGTGCCAGCAGCTTGGCAGGGAAAGAGACCCAGTACTTC.